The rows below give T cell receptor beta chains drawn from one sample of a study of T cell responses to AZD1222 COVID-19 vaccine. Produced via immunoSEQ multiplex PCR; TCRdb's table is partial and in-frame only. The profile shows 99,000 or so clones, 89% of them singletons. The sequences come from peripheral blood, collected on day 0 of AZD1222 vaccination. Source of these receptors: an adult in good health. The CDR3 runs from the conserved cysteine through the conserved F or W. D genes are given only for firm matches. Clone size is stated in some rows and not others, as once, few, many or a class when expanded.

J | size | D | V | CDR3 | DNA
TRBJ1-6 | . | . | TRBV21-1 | CASSKGDRTNYNSPLHF | TGTGCCAGCAGCAAGGGGGACAGAACTAACTATAATTCACCCCTCCACTTT
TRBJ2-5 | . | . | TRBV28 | CASSLSETQYF | TGTGCCAGCAGTTTATCAGAGACCCAGTACTTC
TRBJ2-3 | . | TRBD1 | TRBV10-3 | CATLNRGPTDTQYF | TGTGCCACCTTAAACAGGGGGCCAACAGATACGCAGTATTTT
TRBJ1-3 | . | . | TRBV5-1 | CASSSDGSGNTIYF | TGCGCCAGCAGCTCAGACGGCTCTGGAAACACCATATATTTT
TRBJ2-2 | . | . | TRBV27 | CASSLSRTAGELFF | TGTGCCAGCAGTTTATCGCGTACGGCCGGGGAGCTGTTTTTT
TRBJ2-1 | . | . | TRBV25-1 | CASSAVLRPNGNEQFF | TGTGCCAGCAGTGCCGTTTTACGGCCGAATGGGAATGAGCAGTTCTTC
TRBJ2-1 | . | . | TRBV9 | CASSQDMGGPRDEQFF | TGTGCCAGCAGCCAGGATATGGGGGGGCCTAGAGATGAGCAGTTCTTC
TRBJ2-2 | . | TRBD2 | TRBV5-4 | CASSTLDGLAGGANTGELFF | TGTGCCAGCAGCACACTTGACGGACTAGCGGGGGGCGCGAACACCGGGGAGCTGTTTTTT
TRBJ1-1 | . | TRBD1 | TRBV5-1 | CASWGTGNTEAFF | TGCGCCAGCTGGGGGACAGGCAACACTGAAGCTTTCTTT
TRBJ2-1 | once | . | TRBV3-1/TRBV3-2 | CASSQEAERVQFF | TGTGCCAGCAGCCAGGAGGCCGAGAGAGTGCAGTTCTTC
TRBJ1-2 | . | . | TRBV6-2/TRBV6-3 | CASSYPPSGGRGYTF | TGTGCCAGCAGTTACCCCCCGTCCGGGGGCCGGGGCTACACCTTC
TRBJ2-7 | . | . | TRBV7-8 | CASSLGPDYEQYF | TGTGCCAGCAGCTTAGGTCCGGACTACGAGCAGTACTTC
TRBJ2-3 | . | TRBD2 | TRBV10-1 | CASTPMGIAGGHLLLRLFQDTQYF | TGCGCCAGCACCCCCATGGGGATAGCGGGGGGGCATTTACTACTTCGGCTATTCCAAGATACGCAGTATTTT
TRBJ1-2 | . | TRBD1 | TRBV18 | CASSPLSRDSRSGYTF | TGTGCCAGCTCACCTTTAAGCCGGGACAGCCGTAGTGGCTACACCTTC
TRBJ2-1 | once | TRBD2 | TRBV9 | CASSQGTSGAPYNEQFF | TGTGCCAGCAGCCAAGGGACTAGCGGGGCCCCCTACAATGAGCAGTTCTTC
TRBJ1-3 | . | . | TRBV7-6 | CASSLDGGQNSGNTIYF | TGTGCCAGCAGCTTAGATGGGGGGCAAAACTCTGGAAACACCATATATTTT
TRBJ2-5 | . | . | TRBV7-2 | CASSLGVMETQYF | TGTGCCAGCAGCTTAGGAGTTATGGAGACCCAGTACTTC
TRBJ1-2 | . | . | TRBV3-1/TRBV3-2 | CASSRSGVYGYTF | TGTGCCAGCAGCCGATCAGGGGTCTATGGCTACACCTTC
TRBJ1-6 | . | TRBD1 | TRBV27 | CASSLRGFDRGSPLHF | TGTGCCAGCAGTCTAAGGGGGTTCGACAGGGGCTCACCCCTCCACTTT
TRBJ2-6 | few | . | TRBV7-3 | CASSPSSGANVLTF | TGTGCCAGCAGCCCTAGTTCTGGGGCCAACGTCCTGACTTTC
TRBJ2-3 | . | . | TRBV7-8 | CASSLERTLAADTQYF | TGTGCCAGCAGCTTAGAGCGGACACTAGCAGCAGATACGCAGTATTTT
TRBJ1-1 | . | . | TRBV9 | CASSVEDKPNTEAFF | TGTGCCAGCAGCGTAGAGGACAAGCCGAACACTGAAGCTTTCTTT
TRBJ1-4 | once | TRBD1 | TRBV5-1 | CASSLATGNNEKLFF | TGCGCCAGCAGCTTGGCGACAGGGAACAATGAAAAACTGTTTTTT
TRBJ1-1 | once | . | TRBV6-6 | CASSPRGRGVSVNTEAFF | TGTGCCAGCAGTCCCCGGGGAAGGGGGGTTTCGGTGAACACTGAAGCTTTCTTT
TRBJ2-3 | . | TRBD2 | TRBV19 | CASSVRDGGTDTQYF | TGTGCCAGTAGTGTCAGGGACGGGGGGACAGATACGCAGTATTTT
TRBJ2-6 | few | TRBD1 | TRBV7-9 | CASTKGQSSGANVLTF | TGTGCCAGCACCAAGGGACAGTCCTCTGGGGCCAACGTCCTGACTTTC
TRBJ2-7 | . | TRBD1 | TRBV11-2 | CASSLDYGTGASEQYF | TGTGCCAGCAGCTTAGATTATGGGACAGGGGCATCTGAGCAGTACTTC
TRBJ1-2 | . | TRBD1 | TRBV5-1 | CASSEGTGWTYGYTF | TGCGCCAGCAGCGAAGGGACAGGGTGGACCTATGGCTACACCTTC
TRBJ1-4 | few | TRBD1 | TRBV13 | CASSLGTGGEKLFF | TGTGCCAGCAGCCTCGGGACAGGGGGAGAAAAACTGTTTTTT
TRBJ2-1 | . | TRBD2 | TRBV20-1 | CSANDLAGGLIVYEQFF | TGCAGTGCTAATGATCTAGCGGGGGGCTTAATCGTCTATGAGCAGTTCTTC
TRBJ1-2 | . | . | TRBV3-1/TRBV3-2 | CASSHSTGGYTF | TGTGCCAGCAGCCATTCAACAGGCGGCTACACCTTC
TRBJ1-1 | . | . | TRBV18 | CASSPGGNTEAFF | TGTGCCAGCTCACCGGGCGGGAACACTGAAGCTTTCTTT
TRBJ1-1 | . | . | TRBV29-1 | CSVDGIAPYAFF | TGCAGCGTCGACGGGATTGCCCCTTATGCTTTCTTT
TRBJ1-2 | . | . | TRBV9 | CASSVDWSGADAQTSYGYTF | TGTGCCAGCAGCGTAGACTGGAGTGGGGCAGACGCTCAGACGTCCTATGGCTACACCTTC
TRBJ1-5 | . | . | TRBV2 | CASSGFGGGQPQHF | TGTGCCAGCAGTGGGTTCGGGGGTGGTCAGCCCCAGCATTTT
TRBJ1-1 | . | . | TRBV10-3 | CAISESRDAEAFF | TGTGCCATCAGTGAGTCGAGGGACGCTGAAGCTTTCTTT
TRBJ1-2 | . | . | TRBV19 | CASRRGGDYGYTF | TGTGCCAGTAGAAGAGGGGGAGACTATGGCTACACCTTC
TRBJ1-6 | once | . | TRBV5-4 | CASSRWGDSYNSPLHF | TGTGCCAGCAGCCGATGGGGGGACTCCTATAATTCACCCCTCCACTTT
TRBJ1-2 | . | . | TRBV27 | CASRPSGGIYGYTF | TGTGCCAGCAGGCCCTCGGGGGGGATCTATGGCTACACCTTC
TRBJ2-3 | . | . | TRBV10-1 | CASSASRGSDTQYF | TGCGCCAGCAGTGCGTCGCGGGGATCAGATACGCAGTATTTT
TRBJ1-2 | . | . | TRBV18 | CASSHEDSYGYTF | TGTGCCAGCTCACACGAGGACAGCTATGGCTACACCTTC
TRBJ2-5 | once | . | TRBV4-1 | CASSQGRAPEETQYF | TGCGCCAGCAGCCAAGGCAGGGCTCCCGAAGAGACCCAGTACTTC
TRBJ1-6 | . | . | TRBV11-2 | CASSWMANSPLHF | TGTGCCAGCAGCTGGATGGCTAATTCACCCCTCCACTTT
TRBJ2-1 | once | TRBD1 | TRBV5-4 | CASSPGTGTYNEQFF | TGTGCCAGCAGCCCCGGGACAGGAACCTACAATGAGCAGTTCTTC
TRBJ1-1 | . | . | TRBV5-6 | CASSLDGGITFF | TGTGCCAGCAGCTTGGATGGGGGGATTACTTTCTTT
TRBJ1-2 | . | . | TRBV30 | CAWSPEYYGYTF | TGTGCCTGGAGTCCCGAGTACTATGGCTACACCTTC
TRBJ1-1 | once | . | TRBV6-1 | CASSEALRGTEAFF | TGTGCCAGCAGTGAAGCGCTTCGGGGGACTGAAGCTTTCTTT
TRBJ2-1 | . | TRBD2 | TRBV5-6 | CASSFGRGAREQFF | TGTGCCAGCAGCTTTGGGCGGGGGGCAAGAGAGCAGTTCTTC
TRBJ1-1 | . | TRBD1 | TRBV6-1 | CASSEIGQGLTEAFF | TGTGCCAGCAGTGAGATCGGACAGGGGCTGACTGAAGCTTTCTTT
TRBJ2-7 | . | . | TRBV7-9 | CASSLARRDGKYEQYF | TGTGCCAGCAGCTTAGCAAGAAGGGACGGAAAATACGAGCAGTACTTC
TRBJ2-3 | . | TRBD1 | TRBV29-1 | CSVDGQGGTDTQYF | TGCAGCGTGGATGGACAGGGTGGCACAGATACGCAGTATTTT